Listed here is a single T cell receptor beta chain. Its antigen target is currently unknown. Per-base quality was not reported, and no clone a single base away is much larger than it. TCRbeta CDR3 regions were amplified from genomic DNA by means of the immunoSEQ Assay, a bias-controlled multiplex PCR. For the original study's pipeline: The number of nucleated cells in each sample was estimated from the amplification of reference gene primers within the assay. To quantify the absolute abundance of each unique TCRbeta CDR3 rearrangement, sequence reads were collapsed and filtered. For each sample, productive Simpson clonality was calculated as the square root of Simpson's diversity index across productive rearrangements. As stored in TCRdb, this immuneACCESS dataset retains in-frame rearrangements with V and J assigned. A fraction of the clones does not appear; measured against another copy, unresolved V genes explain less than half of the discrepancy, and the remainder lacks a known reason. The DNA was the basis for D and trimming; V, J and clone size are from that table. The sample profile shows about 18,000 clones; more than 70% of them were found once. Around a tenth of the sample belongs to the ten largest clones.

According to the germline V gene, CDR1 reads SNHLY and CDR2 reads FYNNEI. There are 14 amino acids in the CDR3, from cysteine to phenylalanine inclusive. CDR3 DNA only is kept here, 42 bases in frame from base 1. Unmatched junction bases come to 10, with V trimmed by 10 bases and J by 5 bases. Whole blood was collected in K2EDTA tubes by collaborating institutions according to the institutions' own protocols. For TCRbeta analysis, collaborators shipped samples as frozen whole blood, isolated PBMCs, or DNA extracted from either of those sample types. This specimen comes from a study of blood T cell repertoires in COVID-19 (dated by TCRdb to about 2020). Some background on the complete study: The collaborator samples originated in the United States, Italy and Spain and spanned the acute and convalescent phases of COVID-19. The prospective study material was composed of cDNA or gDNA derived from T cells, B-cell-depleted T cells, or PBMCs. Subjects who had been exposed to COVID-19, were actively infected with it, or had recovered from it provided the deeply sampled blood TCRbeta repertoires that made up the dataset. The repertoires were made available in a free public database intended to serve as a resource for research on the immune response to SARS-CoV-2. Samples were obtained from the ongoing ImmuneRACE study (first 160 participants) and from about 1,300 subjects provided by 6 global collaborators. A de-identified subject ID, COVID-19 status, age in years and sex were almost always included in the sample metadata. HLA class I and class II types, where available, came from metadata supplied by the sample provider rather than from assay-based typing.

General study outcomes and caveats: How much clinical and demographic metadata was included differed by source and by participant, and the metadata was provided uncurated.

The specimen was peripheral blood. This clonotype was obtained from a man in his forties with active COVID-19. The rearrangement combines TRBV2 with TRBJ2-1; TRBD2 agrees with 8 junctional bases. The CDR3 corresponds to CATRRGGRNNEQFF. The nucleotides are TGTGCCACCAGGCGGGGCGGGAGGAACAATGAGCAGTTCTTC.